Presented here are 13 T cell receptor beta chains from one specimen sequenced in a study of T cell responses to AZD1222 COVID-19 vaccine. TCRdb keeps only in-frame clones here, not all; method: immunoSEQ multiplex PCR. Of 240,000 or so clones in the sample, approximately 93% were seen once. Sequencing used peripheral blood, obtained on day 0 of AZD1222 vaccination. These TCRs come from an adult in good health.

The chain combines TRBV2 with TRBJ1-2; tentative D call: TRBD1 (6 bases). Trimming removed 2 bases from V and 4 bases from J, with 8 bases in between. The CDR3 loop spans 13 amino acids. Per germline, CDR1 SNHLY and CDR2 FYNNEI. Here the CDR3 reads CASSETGIYGYTF. In DNA, the CDR3 is TGTGCCAGCAGTGAAACAGGGATCTATGGCTACACCTTC.

This rearrangement joins TRBV19 to TRBJ1-6; the D is unclear. Trimming removed 6 bases from V and 4 bases from J, with 10 bases in between. CDR3 length equals 14 residues. Germline-derived CDR1 and CDR2 are LNHDA and SQIVND (reference sequence). The chain's CDR3 is CASRGGLYNSPLHF. The CDR3 region has the DNA TGTGCCAGTAGGGGTGGACTGTATAATTCACCCCTCCACTTT.

The CDR3 DNA reads TGTGCCAGCTCACCCGGGATAGCGGGGGCGACCACAGATACGCAGTATTTT. It translates to CASSPGIAGATTDTQYF. The chain couples TRBV18 to TRBJ2-3, with 9 bases fitting TRBD2. Unmatched junction bases numbered 9, after V lost 3 bases and J lost 2 bases. The germline gives CDR1 KGHSH, CDR2 LQKENI. This CDR3 comprises 17 residues.

V usage is TRBV28 and J usage is TRBJ2-7; 8 bases fit TRBD2. Germline lookup yields CDR1 MDHEN and CDR2 SYDVKM. V shed 5 bases, J shed 2 bases, and the junction held 8 bases outside the gene matches. CDR3 length: 15 amino acids. CDR3 sequence: CASSRWGSGTYEQYF. CDR3 bases: TGTGCCAGCAGTAGATGGGGTAGCGGGACCTACGAGCAGTACTTC.

V gene TRBV19 combines with J gene TRBJ2-1; 16 nucleotides agree with TRBD2. This CDR3 has 17 residues. Trimming cost V 6 bases and J 8 bases; bases outside gene matches: 10. Looked up from germline, CDR1 is LNHDA and CDR2 is SQIVND (reference sequence). CDR3 in amino acids: CASRSAGTSGRAHEQFF. The CDR3 DNA is TGTGCCAGTAGATCCGCCGGGACTAGCGGGAGGGCCCATGAGCAGTTCTTC.

The CDR3 DNA reads TGTGCCAGCAGTTCCGTAGCGGGGGGGAATGAGCAGTTCTTC. Amino acid sequence: CASSSVAGGNEQFF. This sequence joins TRBV7-3 and TRBJ2-1, with 11 bases aligning to TRBD2. The CDR3 is 14 residues long. Germline V gene sequence: CDR1 SGHTA, CDR2 FQGTGA. The V segment lost 6 bases and the J segment 7 bases; nucleotides outside the gene matches: 5.

This rearrangement joins TRBV18 to TRBJ2-7; D tentatively reads TRBD1 or TRBD2 (5 bases each). With 4 bases removed from V and 2 bases from J, the gap between germline ends came to 12 bases. From germline, CDR1 is KGHSH and CDR2 LQKENI. The CDR3 runs 14 residues. CDR3 loop: CASSRGTEPYEQYF. The CDR3 bases are TGTGCCAGCTCACGGGGGACCGAGCCCTACGAGCAGTACTTC.

This sequence joins TRBV7-2 and TRBJ1-2, with 12 positions matching TRBD1. The CDR3 runs 16 residues. V gave up 2 bases and J gave up 7 bases; unmatched junction bases: 8. Germline CDR1 SGHTA, CDR2 FQGNSA. CDR3: CASSLSVGQGASGYTF. Written as DNA, the CDR3 is TGTGCCAGCAGCTTATCGGTGGGACAGGGGGCCTCTGGCTACACCTTC. The full variable domain, in which reference TRBV7-2 and TRBJ1-2 provide the parts outside the CDR3, is GAGVSQSPSNKVTEKGKDVELRCDPISGHTALYWYRQSLGQGLEFLIYFQGNSAPDKSGLPSDRFSAERTGGSVSTLTIQRTQQEDSAVYLCASSLSVGQGASGYTFGSGTRLTVV.

The chain recombines TRBV30 with TRBJ2-7, with a tentative D call TRBD1 (5 bases). This CDR3 comprises 14 residues. Deletions cut 1 base from V and 1 base from J, with 11 bases between. Germline lookup yields CDR1 GTSNPN and CDR2 SVGIG (reference sequence). This CDR3 reads CAWSEGDSSYEQYF. The CDR3 nucleotides read TGTGCCTGGAGTGAAGGAGACAGTTCCTACGAGCAGTACTTC. The variable domain in full, with the rest retrieved from reference TRBV30 and TRBJ2-7, is SQTIHQWPATLVQPVGSPLSLECTVEGTSNPNLYWYRQAAGRGLQLLFYSVGIGQISSEVPQNLSASRPQDRQFILSSKKLLLSDSGFYLCAWSEGDSSYEQYFGPGTRLTVT.

The chain joins TRBV28 to TRBJ2-7, with 7 bases matching TRBD2. Germline-derived CDR1 and CDR2 are MDHEN and SYDVKM. V was pared by 3 bases and J by 1 base, with 6 bases of the junction left unmatched. The CDR3 has 15 residues. The CDR3 sequence is CASSFIRGGSYEQYF. CDR3 coding DNA: TGTGCCAGCAGTTTTATCCGGGGAGGGTCCTACGAGCAGTACTTC. Using reference TRBV28 and TRBJ2-7 for the parts outside the CDR3, the full variable domain is DVKVTQSSRYLVKRTGEKVFLECVQDMDHENMFWYRQDPGLGLRLIYFSYDVKMKEKGDIPEGYSVSREKKERFSLILESASTNQTSMYLCASSFIRGGSYEQYFGPGTRLTVT.

The V gene is TRBV15, the J gene TRBJ1-1; TRBD1 matches 8 bases. The CDR3 is 13 amino acids. CDR1 is LNHNV, CDR2 YYDKDF, per germline (reference sequence). The V segment lost 5 bases and the J segment 9 bases; nucleotides outside the gene matches: 8. The CDR3 DNA is TGTGCCACCAGCCCAGGGGGCGTGAGAAAAGCTTTCTTT. It yields the protein CATSPGGVRKAFF.

V gene TRBV7-2 combines with J gene TRBJ1-1; possibly TRBD1 for D (5 bases). V lost 5 bases, J lost 1 base, and 11 bases lay in between. Per germline, CDR1 SGHTA and CDR2 FQGNSA. CDR3 size: 14 residues. The CDR3 here is CASSPGHSNTEAFF. CDR3 nucleotides: TGTGCCAGCAGCCCAGGACATTCGAACACTGAAGCTTTCTTT.

The chain has TRBV7-9 and TRBJ2-3; either TRBD1 or TRBD2 may fit D (6 bases each). CDR3 length: 15 residues. V was shortened by 6 bases and J by 3 bases, with 16 bases between the two germline ends. The germline CDR1 and CDR2 sequences are SEHNR and FQNEAQ (reference sequence). The CDR3 DNA follows: TGTGCCAGCAGTGGGGGGCAGGGTTTGACAGATACGCAGTATTTT. Translation: CASSGGQGLTDTQYF.